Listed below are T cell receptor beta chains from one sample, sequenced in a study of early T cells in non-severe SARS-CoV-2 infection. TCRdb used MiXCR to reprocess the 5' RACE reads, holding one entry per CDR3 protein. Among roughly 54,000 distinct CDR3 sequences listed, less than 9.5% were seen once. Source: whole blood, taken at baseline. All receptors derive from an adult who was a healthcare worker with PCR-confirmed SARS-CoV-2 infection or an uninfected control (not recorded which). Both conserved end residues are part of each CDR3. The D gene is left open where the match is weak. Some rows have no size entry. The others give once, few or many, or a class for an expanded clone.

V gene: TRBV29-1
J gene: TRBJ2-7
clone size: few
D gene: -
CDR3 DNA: TGCAGCGTTGCGGACAATGCCTACGAGCAGTACTTC
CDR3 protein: CSVADNAYEQYF

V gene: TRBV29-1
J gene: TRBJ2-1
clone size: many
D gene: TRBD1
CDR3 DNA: TGCAGCGTTGATTCGGGACAGGGGTTTTACAATGAGCAGTTCTTC
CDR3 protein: CSVDSGQGFYNEQFF

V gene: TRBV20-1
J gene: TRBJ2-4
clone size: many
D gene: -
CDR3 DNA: TGCAGTGCTAGTGACACTCCGCACATTCAGTACTTC
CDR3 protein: CSASDTPHIQYF

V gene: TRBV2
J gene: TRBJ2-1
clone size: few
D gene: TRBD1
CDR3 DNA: TGTGCCAGCAGTGTACGCACAGGGGACAATGAGCAGTTCTTC
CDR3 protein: CASSVRTGDNEQFF

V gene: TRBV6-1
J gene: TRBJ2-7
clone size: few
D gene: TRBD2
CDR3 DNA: TGTGCCAGCAGTGAATGGACTAGCGGTAGCTACGAGCAGTACTTC
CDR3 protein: CASSEWTSGSYEQYF

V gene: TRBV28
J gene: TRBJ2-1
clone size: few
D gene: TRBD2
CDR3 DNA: TGTGCCAGCAGGGTCTTTAGCGGGAGTAGAAACAATGAGCAGTTCTTC
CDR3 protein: CASRVFSGSRNNEQFF

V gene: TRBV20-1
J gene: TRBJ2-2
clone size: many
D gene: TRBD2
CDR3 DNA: TGCAGTGCTCCTAGCGGGAGGGGGATTACCGGGGAGCTGTTTTTT
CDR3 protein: CSAPSGRGITGELFF

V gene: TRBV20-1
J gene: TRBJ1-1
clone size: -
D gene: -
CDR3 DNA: TGCAGTGCCGAGAGGGGCGGGAACACTGAAGCTTTCTTT
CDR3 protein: CSAERGGNTEAFF

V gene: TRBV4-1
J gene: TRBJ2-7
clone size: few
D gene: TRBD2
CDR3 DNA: TGCGCCAGCAGCCAACAGTGGAATGGGCTAGCGGGATCCTACGAGCAGTACTTC
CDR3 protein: CASSQQWNGLAGSYEQYF

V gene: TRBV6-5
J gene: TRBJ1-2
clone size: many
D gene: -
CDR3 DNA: TGTGCCAGCAGTTATAATTGGGGGGCGCTTGGCTATGGCTACACCTTC
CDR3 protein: CASSYNWGALGYGYTF

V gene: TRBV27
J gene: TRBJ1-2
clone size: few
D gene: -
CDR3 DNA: TGTGCCAGCAGTCCCTCTGCAGGTAGAGGCGGCTACACCTTC
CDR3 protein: CASSPSAGRGGYTF

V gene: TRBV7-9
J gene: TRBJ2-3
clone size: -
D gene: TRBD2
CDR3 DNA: TGTGCCAGCAGCGCAAGATCGGTGTCTAGCGGGAGGGGCACAGATACGCAGTATTTT
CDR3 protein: CASSARSVSSGRGTDTQYF

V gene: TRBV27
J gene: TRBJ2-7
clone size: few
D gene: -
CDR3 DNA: TGTGCCAGCAGTCCCGGTGCGGGGTATAGCTCCTACGAGCAGTACTTC
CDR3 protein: CASSPGAGYSSYEQYF

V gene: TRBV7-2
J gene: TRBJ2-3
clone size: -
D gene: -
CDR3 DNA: TGTGCCACCGGGGGAAGGTTACCCACAGATACGCAGTATTTT
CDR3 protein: CATGGRLPTDTQYF

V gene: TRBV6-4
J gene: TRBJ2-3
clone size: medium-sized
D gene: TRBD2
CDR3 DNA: TGTGCCAGCAGCGCGACTAGCGGGAGAGGCACAGATACGCAGTATTTT
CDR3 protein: CASSATSGRGTDTQYF

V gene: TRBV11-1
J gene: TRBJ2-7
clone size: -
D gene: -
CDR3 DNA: TGTGCCAGCAGCTTAGCCTCCGGGCACCGGTACTACGAGCAGTACTTC
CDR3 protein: CASSLASGHRYYEQYF

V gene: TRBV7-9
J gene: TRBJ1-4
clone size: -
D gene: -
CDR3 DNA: TGTGCCAGCAGCTCTTCAGGGACAACTAATGAAAAACTGTTTTTT
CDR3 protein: CASSSSGTTNEKLFF

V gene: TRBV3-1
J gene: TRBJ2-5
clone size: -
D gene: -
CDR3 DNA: TGTGCCAGCAGCCCTGGCCCGCAGCGGGCGCAAGAGACCCAGTACTTC
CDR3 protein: CASSPGPQRAQETQYF

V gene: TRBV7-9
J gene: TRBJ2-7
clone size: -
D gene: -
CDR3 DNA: TGTGCCAGCAGCCCTCGGATACCCAGATTCTACGAGCAGTACTTC
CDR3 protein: CASSPRIPRFYEQYF

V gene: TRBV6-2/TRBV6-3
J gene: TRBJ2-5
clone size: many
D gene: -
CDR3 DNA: TGTGCCAGCAGTAACCTACAGGTTCAAGAGACCCAGTACTTC
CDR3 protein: CASSNLQVQETQYF

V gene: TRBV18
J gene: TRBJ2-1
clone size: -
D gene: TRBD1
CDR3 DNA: TGTGCCAGCTCACCGGGACAGAGGGAGTTCTTC
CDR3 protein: CASSPGQREFF

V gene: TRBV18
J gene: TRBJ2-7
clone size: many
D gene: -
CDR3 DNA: TGTGCCAGCTCACAAGAAGCAGGGTCCCACGAGCAGTACTTC
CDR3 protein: CASSQEAGSHEQYF

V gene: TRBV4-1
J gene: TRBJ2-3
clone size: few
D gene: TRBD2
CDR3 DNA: TGCGCCAGCAGCCAAGATCGAAGACTAGCGGGAACGTCAGATACGCAGTATTTT
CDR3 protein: CASSQDRRLAGTSDTQYF

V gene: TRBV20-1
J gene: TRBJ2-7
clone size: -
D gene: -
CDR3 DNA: TGCAGTGCTACCGACAGATACGAGCAGTACTTC
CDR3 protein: CSATDRYEQYF

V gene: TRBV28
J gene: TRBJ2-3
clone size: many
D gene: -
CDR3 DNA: TGTGCCAGCAGTTCAAACTTACTTAGACCCGGTGAGGTTGCAACAGATACGCAGTATTTT
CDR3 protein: CASSSNLLRPGEVATDTQYF

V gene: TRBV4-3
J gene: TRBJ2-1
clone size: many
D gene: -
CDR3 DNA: TGCGCCAGCAGCCAAGAGGAACTAGGGCCGATCCATGAGCAGTTCTTC
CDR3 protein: CASSQEELGPIHEQFF

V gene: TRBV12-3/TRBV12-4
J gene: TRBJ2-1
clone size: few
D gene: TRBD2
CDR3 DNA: TGTGCCAGCAGTCCGACTAGCGGCAATGAGCAGTTCTTC
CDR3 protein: CASSPTSGNEQFF

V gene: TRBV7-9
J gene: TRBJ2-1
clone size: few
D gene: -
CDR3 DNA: TGTGCCAGCAGCCGTCCGGGAATCTCCTACAATGAGCAGTTCTTC
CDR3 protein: CASSRPGISYNEQFF

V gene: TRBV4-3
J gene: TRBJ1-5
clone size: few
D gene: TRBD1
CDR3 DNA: TGCGCCAGCGGGGACAGGGGCAATCAGCCCCAGCATTTT
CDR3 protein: CASGDRGNQPQHF

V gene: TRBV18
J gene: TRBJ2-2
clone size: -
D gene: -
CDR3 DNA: TGTGCCAGCTCACCGCCAAACCGCCCTCAAAACACCGGGGAGCTGTTTTTT
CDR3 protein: CASSPPNRPQNTGELFF

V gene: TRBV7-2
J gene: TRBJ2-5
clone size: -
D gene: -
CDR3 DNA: TGTGCCACCCGCAGGGCGTCTGGGGAGACCCAGTACTTC
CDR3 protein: CATRRASGETQYF

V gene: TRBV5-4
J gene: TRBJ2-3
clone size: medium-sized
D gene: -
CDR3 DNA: TGTGCCAGCAGCTGGTACACCACAGATACGCAGTATTTT
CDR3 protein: CASSWYTTDTQYF

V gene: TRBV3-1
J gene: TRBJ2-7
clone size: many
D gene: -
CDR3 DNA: TGTGCCAGCAGCCAAGGCGGGAATGGGTACGAGCAGTACTTC
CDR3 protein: CASSQGGNGYEQYF

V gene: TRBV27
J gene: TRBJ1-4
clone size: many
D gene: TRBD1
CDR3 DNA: TGTGCCAGCCGCCAAGGGGGCCTTGTCGAAAAACTGTTTTTT
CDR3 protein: CASRQGGLVEKLFF

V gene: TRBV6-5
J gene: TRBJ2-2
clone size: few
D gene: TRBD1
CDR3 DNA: TGTGCCAGCAGTTACCCCTCGACAGGGGGAAACACCGGGGAGCTGTTTTTT
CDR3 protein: CASSYPSTGGNTGELFF

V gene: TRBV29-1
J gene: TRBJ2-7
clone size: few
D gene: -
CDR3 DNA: TGCAGCGTTGGAGAACCCCGGAACGAGCAGTACTTC
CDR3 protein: CSVGEPRNEQYF

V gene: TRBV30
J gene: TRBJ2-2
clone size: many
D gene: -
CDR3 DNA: TGTGCCTGGACACCGGGATTCACCGGGGAGCTGTTTTTT
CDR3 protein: CAWTPGFTGELFF

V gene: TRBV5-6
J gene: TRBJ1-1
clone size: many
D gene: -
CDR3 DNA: TGTGCCAGCAGCCCGGCCGGGGGTGCTGAAGCTTTCTTT
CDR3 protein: CASSPAGGAEAFF

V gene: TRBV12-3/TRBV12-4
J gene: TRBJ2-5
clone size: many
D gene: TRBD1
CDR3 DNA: TGTGCCAGCACCCAGACAGGGGGACAAGAGACCCAGTACTTC
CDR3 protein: CASTQTGGQETQYF

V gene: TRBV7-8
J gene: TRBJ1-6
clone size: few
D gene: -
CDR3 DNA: TGTGCCAGCAGCGCCACAGGGCTGCGTTCACCCCTCCACTTT
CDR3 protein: CASSATGLRSPLHF